One and the same sample provided the 5 T cell receptor beta chains below, sequenced in a study of blood T cell repertoires in COVID-19 (dated by TCRdb to 2018 to 2020). Libraries were constructed by the immunoSEQ multiplex PCR assay. TCRdb's version of the immuneACCESS table is confined to in-frame rearrangements and falls short of the full clone set. An unresolved V gene accounts for under half of the shortfall where checked; the remainder is of unknown origin. This sample is represented by 150,000 or so clones; 81% of them were singletons. The ten most abundant clones make up about a tenth of the sample. Sample: peripheral blood. The receptors stem from a human donor in a cohort sampled during active COVID-19.

The chain joins TRBV9 to TRBJ2-3, with 8 nucleotides matching TRBD1. CDR3 length: 16 residues. The trim removed 0 bases at V and 4 bases at J, leaving 7 bases unmatched. The germline CDR1 and CDR2 sequences are SGDLS and YYNGEE. In DNA form, the CDR3 reads TGTGCCAGCAGCGTAGATCCCAGGGGGCAGTCAGATACGCAGTATTTT. It translates to CASSVDPRGQSDTQYF.

The V and J genes are TRBV27 and TRBJ2-5; 7 bases map to TRBD1. V was pared by 6 bases and J by 7 bases, with 5 bases of the junction left unmatched. Germline V lookup: CDR1 MNHEY, CDR2 SMNVEV (reference sequence). This CDR3 has 12 residues. The CDR3 sequence: CASRTGFGTQYF. CDR3 in DNA: TGTGCCAGCAGGACAGGGTTCGGGACCCAGTACTTC.

This clone appeared a single time. The rearrangement joins TRBV30 to TRBJ1-1, with unresolved D. This CDR3 spans 11 amino acids. Germline CDR1 and CDR2: GTSNPN and SVGIG (reference sequence). The ends were cut back, 4 bases at V and 4 bases at J, with 7 bases in the middle. This CDR3 reads CAWIVLTEAFF. The CDR3 DNA reads as TGTGCCTGGATCGTACTCACTGAAGCTTTCTTT. Looking up the rest from reference TRBV30 and TRBJ1-1 gives the full variable domain: SQTIHQWPATLVQPVGSPLSLECTVEGTSNPNLYWYRQAAGRGLQLLFYSVGIGQISSEVPQNLSASRPQDRQFILSSKKLLLSDSGFYLCAWIVLTEAFFGQGTRLTVV.

The chain couples TRBV7-3 to TRBJ2-7; tentative D call: TRBD1 (5 bases). Trimming cost V 3 bases and J 5 bases, with 11 bases left between them. The CDR3 runs 13 residues. The germline CDR1 and CDR2 sequences are SGHTA and FQGTGA. CDR3 DNA sequence: TGTGCCAGCAGCTTCTCGGTAGGGGACGAGCAGTACTTC. It codes for CASSFSVGDEQYF.

This chain joins TRBV19 and TRBJ2-1, with 12 bases fitting TRBD2. The length of the CDR3 is 15 residues. Germline V gives CDR1 LNHDA, CDR2 SQIVND (reference sequence). After removal of 5 bases from V and 9 bases from J, the junction contained 8 bases not matched to a gene. CDR3 loop: CASSSRLAGVVEQFF. The CDR3 DNA is TGTGCCAGTAGTTCCAGACTAGCGGGAGTTGTTGAGCAGTTCTTC.